This entry is about one TCR beta chain. Germline V gene lookup returns CDR1 SGHRS and CDR2 YFSETQ. The CDR3 spans 17 residues. Trimming cost V 4 bases and J 4 bases; bases outside gene matches: 12. The data belong to a study of shared clonotypes between healthy human individuals. The naive CD8 population came from CD45RO-negative cells selected for CCR7, without terminally differentiated effector memory CD45RA+ cells. Sequenced by immunoSEQ multiplex PCR; TCRdb stores in-frame clones only, minus some. Found here are about 2.2 million clones, around 95% of them singletons; the top ten hold around 1.7%.

The clonotype originates from a young man in good health. Some clones in this sample may be carry-over from other donors' samples. Input material: naive CD8+ T cells from PBMCs. The chain has TRBV5-1 and TRBJ1-1; 11 bases match TRBD1. The CDR3: CASSTRTGGELGTEAFF. For the CDR3, the DNA is TGCGCCAGCAGCACCCGGACAGGGGGCGAATTGGGCACTGAAGCTTTCTTT.